This T cell receptor beta chain was sequenced for a study of blood T cell repertoires in COVID-19. Study-wide background: Sites across the United States, Italy and Spain contributed samples from acute and convalescent COVID-19.

In the authors' workflow: How many nucleated cells were present was estimated from reference gene primer amplification. Assay: immunoSEQ multiplex PCR; the TCRdb copy retains only in-frame clones and omits some. The V and J calls and clone size are taken from that table; D and trimming were inferred from the DNA. Counted here are under 200,000 clones, about 85% occurring once; the ten biggest clones make up 5% to 6%. V gave up 1 base and J gave up 5 bases, with 11 bases separating them. CDR3 size: 15 residues. The germline V gene has CDR1 LGHDT and CDR2 YNNKEL (reference sequence). The TCR originated in a woman aged 45-60 years with COVID-19, enrolled during active disease. V and J are TRBV3-1 (or the pseudogene TRBV3-2) and TRBJ2-2; D not certain. Source material: peripheral blood. The CDR3, as DNA: TGTGCCAGCAGCCAAGCTGCCCCGAGGACCGGGGAGCTGTTTTTT. Its protein is CASSQAAPRTGELFF.